These 29 T cell receptor beta chains came from one sample sequenced in a study of blood T cells in healthy people across ages. For the second PCR, which ran for about 6 to 11 cycles, a sample-barcoded 5' primer and a J-beta primer mix were used. MiXCR was run by TCRdb on the 5' RACE reads, yielding one entry per CDR3 protein. The top ten clones hold approximately 19% of a sample with some 800,000 distinct CDR3 sequences, around two fifths of them seen once. Specimen: blood. The receptors were gathered from a man between 60 and 75 years old in good health.

This clonotype occurred many times. The chain joins TRBV27 to TRBJ2-7, with a tentative D call TRBD1 (6 bases). The CDR3 is made up of 14 amino acids. Trimming removed 5 bases at V and 6 bases at J, with 17 bases between. Per germline, CDR1 MNHEY and CDR2 SMNVEV (reference sequence). CDR3 coding DNA: TGTGCCAGCAGTCGTACAGGGATCGGAAGCGAGCAGTACTTC. Amino acid sequence: CASSRTGIGSEQYF.

The J gene is TRBJ1-6, the V gene TRBV2, with TRBD1 as a possible D gene (5 bases). Looked up from germline, CDR1 is SNHLY and CDR2 is FYNNEI. With 6 bases removed from V and 8 bases from J, the gap between germline ends came to 11 bases. The CDR3 has 13 amino acids. DNA of the CDR3: TGTGCCAGCAGGGGGACGGAGTATTCACCCCTCCACTTT. Translated, it gives CASRGTEYSPLHF.

This chain joins TRBV7-2 and TRBJ1-4; no clear D. The V gene lost 5 bases and the J gene lost 7 bases, with 14 bases spanning the gap. The CDR3 has 14 amino acids. In germline, CDR1 is SGHTA, CDR2 FQGNSA. CDR3 DNA: TGTGCCAGCAGCGCACACATTAATGGTGAAAAACTGTTTTTT. It encodes CASSAHINGEKLFF.

This chain joins TRBV12-3 or TRBV12-4 and TRBJ2-7; 8 positions match TRBD2. With 5 bases clipped from V and 0 bases from J, the junction kept 3 bases outside the gene matches. The CDR3 is 14 residues long. This CDR3 is CASSNSGSSYEQYF. As DNA, the CDR3 is TGTGCCAGCAGTAACAGCGGGAGCTCCTACGAGCAGTACTTC.

The V gene is TRBV5-1, the J gene TRBJ2-1; tentatively, D is TRBD1 (6 bases). V was pared by 4 bases and J by 6 bases, with 14 bases between. The CDR3 is 14 residues long. Per the germline V gene, CDR1 is SGHRS and CDR2 is YFSETQ. In nucleotides, the CDR3 is TGCGCCAGCAGCGGCGGACAGTCTGCCAATGAGCAGTTCTTC. Translated, it gives CASSGGQSANEQFF.

This clonotype was detected only once. The CDR3 region is CASSRDRELSEQYF. Here the CDR3 DNA reads TGTGCCAGCAGCCGGGACAGGGAGCTTAGCGAGCAGTACTTC. J is TRBJ2-7 and V is TRBV11-1; 9 bases map to TRBD1. Germline V gene data show CDR1 as SGHAT and CDR2 as FQDESV (reference sequence). This CDR3 is 14 amino acids long. V shed 5 bases, J shed 6 bases, and the junction held 8 bases outside the gene matches.

The V gene is TRBV7-2, the J gene TRBJ1-5; D is uncertain. This CDR3 contains 13 residues. V shed 1 base and J shed 5 bases, with 6 bases lying between them. Germline CDR1 reads SGHTA; CDR2 reads FQGNSA. The CDR3 protein is CASSLGNHQPQHF. CDR3 coding DNA: TGTGCCAGCAGCTTAGGAAATCATCAGCCCCAGCATTTT.

This clonotype has a count of ten or more. The CDR3: CASSETSGGNNEQFF. CDR3 nucleotide sequence: TGCGCCAGCAGTGAGACTAGCGGGGGGAACAATGAGCAGTTCTTC. The chain uses TRBV10-1 and TRBJ2-1, with TRBD2 matching 12 bases. Losses at the gene ends were 2 bases for V and 5 bases for J; bases not matched to a gene: 1. The CDR3 totals 15 residues. Germline V gene lookup returns CDR1 WNHNN and CDR2 SYGVQD (reference sequence).

This rearrangement joins TRBV9 to TRBJ2-4; 10 nucleotides line up with TRBD2. The J call is uncertain, as TRBJ2-5 better fits the DNA end. Germline V gene sequence: CDR1 SGDLS, CDR2 YYNGEE. This CDR3 comprises 21 residues. The DNA of the CDR3 is TGTGCCAGCAGCGTAGTTGATTCGGGACTAGCGTGTAGGAGGGCCCAAGAGACCCAGTACTTC. Its translation: CASSVVDSGLACRRAQETQYF.

The genes are TRBV20-1 and TRBJ1-1; possibly TRBD1 for D (6 bases). Germline CDR1 and CDR2: DFQATT and SNEGSKA (reference sequence). The CDR3 consists of 14 residues. V lost 3 bases and J lost 1, with 12 bases in between. In nucleotides, the CDR3 is TGCAGTGCTAGTCCGGGACACCCGAACACTGAAGCTTTCTTT. This codes for CSASPGHPNTEAFF.

J is TRBJ2-5 and V is TRBV7-8; 9 positions match TRBD2. Germline V gives CDR1 SGHVS, CDR2 FQNEAQ. The CDR3 consists of 16 residues. V was pared by 1 base and J by 11 bases, with 14 bases of the junction left unmatched. DNA of the CDR3: TGTGCCAGCAGCTTAGGGATTAGCGGGGGCCCTAATGAGCAGTACTTC. Encoded protein: CASSLGISGGPNEQYF.

For the CDR3, the DNA is TGCGCCAGCAGCCATTCCGACAGGGGAGGTGGTGGCTACACCTTC. Translated: CASSHSDRGGGGYTF. V is TRBV4-3 and J is TRBJ1-2, with 8 bases aligning to TRBD1. The CDR3 extends over 15 amino acids. V gave up 3 bases and J gave up 7 bases; unmatched junction bases: 10. Germline V gene lookup returns CDR1 LGHNA and CDR2 YSLEER.

V is TRBV3-1 and J is TRBJ1-2; D not resolved. The V end lost 4 bases, the J end lost 0 bases, and 18 bases lay between the germline ends. CDR3 length: 17 residues. The germline gives CDR1 LGHDT, CDR2 YNNKEL (reference sequence). The CDR3 DNA sequence: TGTGCCAGCAGCCCCTACACGGGCTTCAATCCTAACTATGGCTACACCTTC. Amino acids: CASSPYTGFNPNYGYTF.

This clonotype was observed a handful of times. This rearrangement joins TRBV27 to TRBJ2-1; D might be TRBD1 (5 bases). Trimming took 2 bases from V and 6 from J, leaving 11 bases between them. Germline values: CDR1 MNHEY, CDR2 SMNVEV (reference sequence). This CDR3 spans 14 amino acids. The CDR3 here is CASSLETAGNEQFF. The CDR3 DNA reads as TGTGCCAGCAGTTTAGAGACAGCTGGCAATGAGCAGTTCTTC.

The chain combines TRBV29-1 with TRBJ2-7; 7 positions match TRBD1. The length of the CDR3 is 14 residues. With 6 bases clipped from V and 3 bases from J, the junction kept 11 bases outside the gene matches. Per the germline V gene, CDR1 is SQVTM and CDR2 is ANQGSEA. The CDR3 nucleotides are TGCAGCGTAACCCGACAGACAGGGATCTACGAGCAGTACTTC. It specifies CSVTRQTGIYEQYF.

The CDR3 DNA reads as TGTGCCATCAGAGGACAGGGGTACACCGGGGAGCTGTTTTTT. It yields the protein CAIRGQGYTGELFF. The J gene is TRBJ2-2, the V gene TRBV10-3, with 9 positions matching TRBD1. Germline CDR1 is ENHRY and CDR2 is SYGVKD. Germline trimming cut 6 bases from V and 3 bases from J; bases unmatched to any gene: 2. The CDR3 spans 14 residues.

The J gene is TRBJ2-7, the V gene TRBV10-2; 8 bases map to TRBD2. The germline CDR1 and CDR2 sequences are WSHSY and SAAADI. V lost 7 bases and J lost 6; bases outside the gene matches: 8. CDR3 length: 13 amino acids. DNA for the CDR3: TGCGCCAGCACTGTGACCGGGGGGGGCGAGCAGTACTTC. Translated: CASTVTGGGEQYF.

The DNA for the CDR3 is TGCAGTGCTAAACAGGGCCCCACAGATACGCAGTATTTT. Its translation is CSAKQGPTDTQYF. V is TRBV20-1 and J is TRBJ2-3, with D possibly TRBD1 on 6 matching bases. The CDR3 spans 13 residues. CDR1 is DFQATT, CDR2 SNEGSKA, per germline (reference sequence). V dropped 4 bases and J dropped 2 bases, with 10 bases sitting between them.

A few counts support this clonotype. The germline gene is not matched at one end of the junction; a read error may be the cause. V is TRBV6-1 and J is TRBJ1-5; D not certain. In germline, CDR1 is MNHNS, CDR2 SASEGT. CDR3 size: 14 residues. CDR3 nucleotides: TGTGCCAGCAGCGAAGTACTTCGGGATCAGCCCCAGCATTTT. This encodes CASSEVLRDQPQHF.

This clonotype showed up just a few times. This sequence joins TRBV20-1 and TRBJ2-3; TRBD1 matches 8 bases. The CDR3 loop spans 15 amino acids. Losses at the gene ends were 6 bases for V and 0 bases for J; bases not matched to a gene: 8. CDR1 is DFQATT, CDR2 SNEGSKA, per germline (reference sequence). CDR3 coding DNA: TGCAGTGCCGAATCTTACAGGGGGAGCACAGATACGCAGTATTTT. Translating it yields CSAESYRGSTDTQYF.

This clonotype was counted a single time. V gene TRBV6-6 combines with J gene TRBJ2-3, with 12 bases aligning to TRBD2. The length of the CDR3 is 14 residues. Unmatched junction bases numbered 3, after V lost 5 bases and J lost 6 bases. CDR1 MNHNY and CDR2 SVGAGI come from the germline V gene (reference sequence). In DNA form, the CDR3 reads TGTGCCAGCAGTATGGGGACTAGCGGGGATACGCAGTATTTT. Residues: CASSMGTSGDTQYF.

This clonotype appeared a few times. With a much larger clone just one base away, this may be a read error. The chain links TRBV12-5 to TRBJ2-1; the D is unclear. Germline CDR1 and CDR2: LGHNT and FRNRAP. The CDR3 totals 15 residues. Trimming took 4 bases from V and 1 from J, leaving 11 bases between them. The CDR3 sequence: CASGWGSGSYNEQFF. The CDR3 bases are TGTGCTAGTGGTTGGGGAAGTGGGTCCTACAATGAGCAGTTCTTC.

This clonotype has a single count. J is TRBJ2-2 and V is TRBV20-1; TRBD1 might be the D (6 bases). CDR1 is DFQATT, CDR2 SNEGSKA, per germline (reference sequence). V lost 4 bases, J lost 7 bases, and 19 bases lay in between. This CDR3 has 15 amino acids. DNA of the CDR3: TGCAGTGCTAAACCAAACAGGGTTACCGGCGGGGAGCTGTTTTTT. This encodes CSAKPNRVTGGELFF.

With respect to this clonotype: Relative to the germline gene, one junction end is altered; a read error may explain this. This chain connects TRBV9 to TRBJ2-1; D is perhaps TRBD2 (6 bases). CDR1 and CDR2 from the germline V gene are SGDLS and YYNGEE. The CDR3 totals 15 residues. CDR3 sequence reads: CASSVGGVGINERFF. DNA for the CDR3: TGTGCCAGCAGCGTAGGGGGGGTCGGGATCAATGAGCGGTTCTTC.

This clonotype was observed a handful of times. V is TRBV20-1 and J is TRBJ2-4; 8 bases agree with TRBD1. The DNA matches TRBJ2-7 better at its end, which makes the J call doubtful. Germline V gene sequence: CDR1 DFQATT, CDR2 SNEGSKA (reference sequence). The CDR3 is made up of 13 amino acids. Here the CDR3 reads CSAPTPRGHEQYF. The CDR3 DNA reads as TGCAGTGCCCCTACCCCCAGGGGGCACGAGCAGTACTTC.

The table lists this clonotype with a count of one. A read error may explain this, as a much larger clone is one base away. V is TRBV13 and J is TRBJ2-7; TRBD2 matches at 7 bases. The germline V gene encodes CDR1 PRHDT and CDR2 FYEKMQ (reference sequence). V shed 5 bases, J shed 0 bases, and the junction held 7 bases outside the gene matches. The CDR3 has 15 amino acids. This CDR3 reads CASSPGRDYSYEQYF. The CDR3 bases are TGTGCCAGCAGCCCGGGGCGGGACTACTCCTACGAGCAGTACTTC.

The gene calls are TRBV7-9 and TRBJ2-7, with D tentatively TRBD1 (5 bases). The CDR3 is 15 amino acids. V dropped 2 bases and J dropped 2 bases, with 13 bases sitting between them. Germline values: CDR1 SEHNR, CDR2 FQNEAQ (reference sequence). CDR3 DNA sequence: TGTGCCAGCAGCTTATACCGCGACAGACCCTACGAGCAGTACTTC. Its protein is CASSLYRDRPYEQYF.

This clonotype occurred a few times. The chain has TRBV7-9 and TRBJ1-1; no clear D gene. Germline V gene sequence: CDR1 SEHNR, CDR2 FQNEAQ (reference sequence). Trimming took off 8 bases at V and 1 base at J, with 5 bases between the two ends. The CDR3 has 11 residues. CDR3 DNA sequence: TGTGCCAGCCTTGGGAACACTGAAGCTTTCTTT. Protein product: CASLGNTEAFF.

The chain carries TRBV20-1 and TRBJ2-7, with a weak D call TRBD2 (6 bases). TRBJ2-5 explains the end of the DNA better; the J call may be wrong. The CDR3 length is 13 residues. Germline V gene lookup returns CDR1 DFQATT and CDR2 SNEGSKA (reference sequence). The CDR3 region is CSARGGERETQYF. CDR3 in DNA: TGCAGTGCTAGGGGCGGGGAACGAGAGACCCAGTACTTC.